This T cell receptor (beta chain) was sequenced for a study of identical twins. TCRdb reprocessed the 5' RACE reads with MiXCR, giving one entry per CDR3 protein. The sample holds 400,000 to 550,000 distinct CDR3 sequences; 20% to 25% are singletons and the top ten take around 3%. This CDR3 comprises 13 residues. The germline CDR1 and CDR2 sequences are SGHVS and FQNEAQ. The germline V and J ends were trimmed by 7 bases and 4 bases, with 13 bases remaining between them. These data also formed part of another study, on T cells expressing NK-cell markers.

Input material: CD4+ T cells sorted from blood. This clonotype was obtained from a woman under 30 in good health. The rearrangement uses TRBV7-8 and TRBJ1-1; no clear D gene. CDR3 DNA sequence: TGTGCCAGCATTAGTCCCGGCGGCACTGAAGCTTTCTTT. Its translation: CASISPGGTEAFF.